This TCR beta chain was obtained from a study of blood T cell repertoires in COVID-19. Participants came from some 26 US areas, aged roughly 18 to 95 years. Authors' data handling: Researchers report that nucleated cell counts were estimated from reference gene primer amplification. Assay used: immunoSEQ multiplex PCR; TCRdb lists only in-frame clones, some missing. Clone size and V and J calls were adopted from that table, with D and trimming inferred from the DNA. The sample shows 150,000 to 200,000 clones, approximately 80% of them seen only once. The CDR3 runs to 15 residues. Losses at the gene ends were 6 bases for V and 4 bases for J; bases not matched to a gene: 8. Germline V gives CDR1 SGHNT, CDR2 YYREEE (reference sequence).

Sequenced input: PBMCs or T cells enriched from blood (not recorded which). The gene calls are TRBV5-4 and TRBJ2-2; 8 bases are a match to TRBD1. This TCR derives from a man aged 35 to 55 who had recovered from COVID-19. DNA of the CDR3: TGTGCCAGCAAATTGTCACAGGGGGGCACCGGGGAGCTGTTTTTT. Its translation: CASKLSQGGTGELFF. Using reference TRBV5-4 and TRBJ2-2 for the parts outside the CDR3, the full variable domain is ETGVTQSPTHLIKTRGQQVTLRCSSQSGHNTVSWYQQALGQGPQFIFQYYREEENGRGNFPPRFSGLQFPNYSSELNVNALELDDSALYLCASKLSQGGTGELFFGEGSRLTVL.